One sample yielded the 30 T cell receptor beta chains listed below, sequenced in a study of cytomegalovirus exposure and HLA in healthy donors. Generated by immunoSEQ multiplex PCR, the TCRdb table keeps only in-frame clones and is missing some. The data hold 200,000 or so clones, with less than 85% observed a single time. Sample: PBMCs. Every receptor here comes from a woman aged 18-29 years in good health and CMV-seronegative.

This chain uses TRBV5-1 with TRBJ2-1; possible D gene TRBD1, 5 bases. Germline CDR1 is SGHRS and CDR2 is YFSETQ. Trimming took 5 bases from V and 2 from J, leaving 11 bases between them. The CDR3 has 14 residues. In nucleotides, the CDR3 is TGCGCCAGCAGGGGGCGGAGTACCTACAATGAGCAGTTCTTC. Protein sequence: CASRGRSTYNEQFF.

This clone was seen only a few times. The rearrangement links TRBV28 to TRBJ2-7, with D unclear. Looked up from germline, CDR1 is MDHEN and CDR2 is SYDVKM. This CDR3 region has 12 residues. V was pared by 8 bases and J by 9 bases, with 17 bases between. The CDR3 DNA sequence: TGTGCCAGCGGCCGGACCCTTGACGGGCAGTACTTC. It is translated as CASGRTLDGQYF.

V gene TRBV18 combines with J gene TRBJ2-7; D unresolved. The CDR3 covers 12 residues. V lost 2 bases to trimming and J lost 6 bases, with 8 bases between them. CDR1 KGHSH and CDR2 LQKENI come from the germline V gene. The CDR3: CASSPSEGEQYF. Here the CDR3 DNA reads TGTGCCAGCTCACCATCCGAAGGCGAGCAGTACTTC.

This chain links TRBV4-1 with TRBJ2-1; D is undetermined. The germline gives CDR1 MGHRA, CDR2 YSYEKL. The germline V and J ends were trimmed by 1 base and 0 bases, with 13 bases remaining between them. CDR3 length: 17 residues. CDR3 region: CASSQGPVQSSYNEQFF. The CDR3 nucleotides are TGCGCCAGCAGCCAAGGCCCTGTCCAGAGCTCCTACAATGAGCAGTTCTTC.

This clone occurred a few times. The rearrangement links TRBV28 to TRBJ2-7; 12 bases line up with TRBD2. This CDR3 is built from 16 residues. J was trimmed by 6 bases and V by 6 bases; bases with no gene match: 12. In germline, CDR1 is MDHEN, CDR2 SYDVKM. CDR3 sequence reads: CASRSSRLAGEGEQYF. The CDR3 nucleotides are TGTGCCAGCAGATCGTCCCGACTAGCGGGAGAAGGCGAGCAGTACTTC.

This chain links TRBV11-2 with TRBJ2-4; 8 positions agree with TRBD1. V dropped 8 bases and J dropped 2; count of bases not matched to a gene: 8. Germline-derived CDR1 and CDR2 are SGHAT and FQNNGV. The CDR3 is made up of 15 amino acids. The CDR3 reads CASAGQGITKNIQYF. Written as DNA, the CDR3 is TGTGCCAGCGCCGGACAGGGTATAACCAAAAACATTCAGTACTTC.

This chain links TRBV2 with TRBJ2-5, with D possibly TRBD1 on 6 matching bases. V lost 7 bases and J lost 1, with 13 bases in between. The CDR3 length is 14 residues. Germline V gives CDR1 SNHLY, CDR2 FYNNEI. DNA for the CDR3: TGTGCCAGCACCTACCAGGGGTCCCAAGAGACCCAGTACTTC. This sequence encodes CASTYQGSQETQYF.

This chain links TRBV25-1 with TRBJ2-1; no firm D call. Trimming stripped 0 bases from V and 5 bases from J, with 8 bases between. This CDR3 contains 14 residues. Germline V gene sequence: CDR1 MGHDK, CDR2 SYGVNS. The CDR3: CASSEYRTDNEQFF. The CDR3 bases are TGTGCCAGCAGTGAATATAGGACCGACAATGAGCAGTTCTTC.

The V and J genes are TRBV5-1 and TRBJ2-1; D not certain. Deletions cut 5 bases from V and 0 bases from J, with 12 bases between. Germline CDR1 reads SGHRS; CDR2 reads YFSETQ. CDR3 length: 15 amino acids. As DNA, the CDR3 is TGCGCCAGCAGATCTGAGATTAGCTCCTACAATGAGCAGTTCTTC. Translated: CASRSEISSYNEQFF. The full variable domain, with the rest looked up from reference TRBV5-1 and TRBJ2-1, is KAGVTQTPRYLIKTRGQQVTLSCSPISGHRSVSWYQQTPGQGLQFLFEYFSETQRNKGNFPGRFSGRQFSNSRSEMNVSTLELGDSALYLCASRSEISSYNEQFFGPGTRLTVL.

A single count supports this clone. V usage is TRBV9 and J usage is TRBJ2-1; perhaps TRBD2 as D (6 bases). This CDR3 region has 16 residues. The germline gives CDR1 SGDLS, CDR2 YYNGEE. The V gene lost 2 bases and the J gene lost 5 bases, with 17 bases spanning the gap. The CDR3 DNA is TGTGCCAGCAGCGTGATACCGGGACTGGGAAACAATGAGCAGTTCTTC. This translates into CASSVIPGLGNNEQFF.

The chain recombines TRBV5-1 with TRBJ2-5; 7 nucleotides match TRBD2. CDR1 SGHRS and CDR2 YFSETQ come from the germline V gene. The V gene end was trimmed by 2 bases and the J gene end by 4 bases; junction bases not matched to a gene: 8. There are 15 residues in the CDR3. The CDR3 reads CASSFGGGPRETQYF. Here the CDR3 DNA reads TGCGCCAGCAGCTTTGGGGGAGGGCCGCGAGAGACCCAGTACTTC.

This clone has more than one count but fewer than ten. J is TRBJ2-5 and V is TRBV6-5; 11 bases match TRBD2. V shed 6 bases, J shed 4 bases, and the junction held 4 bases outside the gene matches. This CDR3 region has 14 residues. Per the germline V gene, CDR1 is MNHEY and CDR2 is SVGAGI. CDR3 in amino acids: CASRKLAGAETQYF. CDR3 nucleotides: TGTGCCAGCAGGAAACTAGCGGGAGCAGAGACCCAGTACTTC.

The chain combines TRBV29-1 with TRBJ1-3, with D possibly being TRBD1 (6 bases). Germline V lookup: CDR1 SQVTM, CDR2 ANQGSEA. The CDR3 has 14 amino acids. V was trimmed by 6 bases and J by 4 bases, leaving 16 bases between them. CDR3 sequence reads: CSVRRGASGNTIYF. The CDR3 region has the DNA TGCAGCGTAAGGCGGGGGGCTTCAGGAAACACCATATATTTT. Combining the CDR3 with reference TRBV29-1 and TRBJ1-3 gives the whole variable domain SAVISQKPSRDICQRGTSLTIQCQVDSQVTMMFWYRQQPGQSLTLIATANQGSEATYESGFVIDKFPISRPNLTFSTLTVSNMSPEDSSIYLCSVRRGASGNTIYFGEGSWLTVV.

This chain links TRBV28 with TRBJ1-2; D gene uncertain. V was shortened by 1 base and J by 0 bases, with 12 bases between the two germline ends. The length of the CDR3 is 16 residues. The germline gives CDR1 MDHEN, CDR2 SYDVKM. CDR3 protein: CASSLSIPRPNYGYTF. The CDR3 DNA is TGTGCCAGCAGTTTATCGATACCCAGACCTAACTATGGCTACACCTTC.

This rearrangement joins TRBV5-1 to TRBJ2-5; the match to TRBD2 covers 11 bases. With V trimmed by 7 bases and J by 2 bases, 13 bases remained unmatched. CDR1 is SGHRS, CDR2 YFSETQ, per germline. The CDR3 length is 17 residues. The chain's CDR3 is CASRGTSGLAVQETQYF. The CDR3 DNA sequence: TGCGCCAGCCGGGGTACCTCGGGACTAGCGGTACAAGAGACCCAGTACTTC. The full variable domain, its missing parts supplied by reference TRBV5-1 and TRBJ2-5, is KAGVTQTPRYLIKTRGQQVTLSCSPISGHRSVSWYQQTPGQGLQFLFEYFSETQRNKGNFPGRFSGRQFSNSRSEMNVSTLELGDSALYLCASRGTSGLAVQETQYFGPGTRLLVL.

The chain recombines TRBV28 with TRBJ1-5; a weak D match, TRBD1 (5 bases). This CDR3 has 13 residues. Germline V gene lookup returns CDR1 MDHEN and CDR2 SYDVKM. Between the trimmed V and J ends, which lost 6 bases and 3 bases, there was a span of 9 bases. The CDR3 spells CASRRGFNQPQHF. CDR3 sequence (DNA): TGTGCCAGCAGACGGGGGTTCAATCAGCCCCAGCATTTT.

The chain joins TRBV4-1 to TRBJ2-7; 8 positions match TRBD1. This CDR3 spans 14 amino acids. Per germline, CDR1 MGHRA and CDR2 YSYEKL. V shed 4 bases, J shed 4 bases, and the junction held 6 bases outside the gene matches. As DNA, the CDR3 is TGCGCCAGCAGCCCAGACAGGGGCAAGTACGAGCAGTACTTC. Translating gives CASSPDRGKYEQYF.

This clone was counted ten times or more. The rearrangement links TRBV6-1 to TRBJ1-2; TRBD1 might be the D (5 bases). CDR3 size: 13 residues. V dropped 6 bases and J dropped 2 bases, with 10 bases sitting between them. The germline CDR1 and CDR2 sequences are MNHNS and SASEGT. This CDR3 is CASRETANYGYTF. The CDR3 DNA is TGTGCCAGCAGAGAGACAGCAAACTATGGCTACACCTTC.

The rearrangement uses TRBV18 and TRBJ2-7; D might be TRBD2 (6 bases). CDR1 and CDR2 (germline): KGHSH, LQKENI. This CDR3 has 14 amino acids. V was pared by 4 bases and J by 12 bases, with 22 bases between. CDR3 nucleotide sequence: TGTGCCAGCTCACTGAAAGCTAGCCAGATGGAGGGGTACTTC. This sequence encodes CASSLKASQMEGYF.

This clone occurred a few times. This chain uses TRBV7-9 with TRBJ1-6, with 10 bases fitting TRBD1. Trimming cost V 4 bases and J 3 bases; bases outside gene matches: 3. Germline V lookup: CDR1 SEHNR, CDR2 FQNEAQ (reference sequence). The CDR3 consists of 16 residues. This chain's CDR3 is CASSSGQGFYNSPLHF. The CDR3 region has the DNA TGTGCCAGCAGCTCGGGACAGGGGTTCTATAATTCACCCCTCCACTTT.

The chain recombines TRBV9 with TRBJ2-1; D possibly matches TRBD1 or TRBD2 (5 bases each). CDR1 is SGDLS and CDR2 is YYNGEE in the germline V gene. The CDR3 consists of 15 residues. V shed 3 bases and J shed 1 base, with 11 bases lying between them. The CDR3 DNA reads TGTGCCAGCAGCGGAGGGGACGGTTCCTACAATGAGCAGTTCTTC. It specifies CASSGGDGSYNEQFF. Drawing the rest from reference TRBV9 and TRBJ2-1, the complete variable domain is DSGVTQTPKHLITATGQRVTLRCSPRSGDLSVYWYQQSLDQGLQFLIQYYNGEERAKGNILERFSAQQFPDLHSELNLSSLELGDSALYFCASSGGDGSYNEQFFGPGTRLTVL.

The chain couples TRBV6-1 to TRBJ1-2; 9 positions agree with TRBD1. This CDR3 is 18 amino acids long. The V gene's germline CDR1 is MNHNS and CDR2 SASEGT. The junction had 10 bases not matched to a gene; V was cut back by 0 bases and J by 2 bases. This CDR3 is CASSEALGTGLRNYGYTF. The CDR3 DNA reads TGTGCCAGCAGTGAAGCCTTGGGGACAGGGCTGCGCAACTATGGCTACACCTTC.

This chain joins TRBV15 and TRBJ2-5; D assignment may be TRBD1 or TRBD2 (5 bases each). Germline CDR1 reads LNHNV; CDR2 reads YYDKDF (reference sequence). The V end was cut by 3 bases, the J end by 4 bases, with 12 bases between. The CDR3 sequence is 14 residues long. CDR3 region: CATSSEYGTETQYF. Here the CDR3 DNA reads TGTGCCACCAGCAGCGAATATGGGACAGAGACCCAGTACTTC.

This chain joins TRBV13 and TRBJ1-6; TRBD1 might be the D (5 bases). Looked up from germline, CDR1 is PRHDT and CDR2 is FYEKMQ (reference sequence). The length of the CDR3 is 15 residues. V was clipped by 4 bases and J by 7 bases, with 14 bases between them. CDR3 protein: CASSSAPGPNSPLHF. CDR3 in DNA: TGTGCCAGCAGCTCTGCCCCGGGACCCAATTCACCCCTCCACTTT.

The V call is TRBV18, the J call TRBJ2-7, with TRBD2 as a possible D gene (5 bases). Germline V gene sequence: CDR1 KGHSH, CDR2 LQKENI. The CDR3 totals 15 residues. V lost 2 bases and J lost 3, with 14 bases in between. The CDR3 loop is CASSPGASGDYEQYF. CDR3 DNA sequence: TGTGCCAGCTCACCAGGAGCCAGCGGAGACTACGAGCAGTACTTC.

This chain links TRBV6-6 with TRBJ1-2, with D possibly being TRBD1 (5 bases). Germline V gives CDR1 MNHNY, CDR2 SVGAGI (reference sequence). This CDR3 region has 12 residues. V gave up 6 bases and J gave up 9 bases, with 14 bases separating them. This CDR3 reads CASRSLQGSYTF. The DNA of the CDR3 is TGTGCCAGCAGGTCCCTCCAGGGCAGCTACACCTTC.

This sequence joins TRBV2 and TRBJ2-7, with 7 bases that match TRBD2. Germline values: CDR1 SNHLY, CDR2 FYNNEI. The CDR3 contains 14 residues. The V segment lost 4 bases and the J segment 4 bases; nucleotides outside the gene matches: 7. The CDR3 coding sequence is TGTGCCAGCAGTGTGGGGGGAGGGATTTACGAGCAGTACTTC. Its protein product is CASSVGGGIYEQYF.

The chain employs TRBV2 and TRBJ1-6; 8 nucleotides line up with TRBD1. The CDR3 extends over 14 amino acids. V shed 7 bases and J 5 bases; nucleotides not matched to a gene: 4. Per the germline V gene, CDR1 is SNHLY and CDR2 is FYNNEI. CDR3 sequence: CASTGGRNNSPLHF. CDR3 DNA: TGTGCCAGCACAGGGGGCAGAAATAATTCACCCCTCCACTTT.

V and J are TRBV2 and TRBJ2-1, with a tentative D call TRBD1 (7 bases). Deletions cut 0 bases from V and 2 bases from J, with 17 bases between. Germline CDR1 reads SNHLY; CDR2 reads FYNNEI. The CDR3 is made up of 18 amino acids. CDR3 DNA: TGTGCCAGCAGTGAAGCGGGGGGACAGAGAGGGGCCTACAATGAGCAGTTCTTC. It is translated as CASSEAGGQRGAYNEQFF.

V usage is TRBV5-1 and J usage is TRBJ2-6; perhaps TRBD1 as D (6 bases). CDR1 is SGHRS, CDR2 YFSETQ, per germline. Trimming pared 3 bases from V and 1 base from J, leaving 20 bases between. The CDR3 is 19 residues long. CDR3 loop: CASSYDPISRGSGANVLTF. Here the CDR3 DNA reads TGCGCCAGCAGCTACGACCCTATCAGTAGGGGGTCTGGGGCCAACGTCCTGACTTTC. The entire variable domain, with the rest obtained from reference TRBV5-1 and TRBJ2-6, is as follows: KAGVTQTPRYLIKTRGQQVTLSCSPISGHRSVSWYQQTPGQGLQFLFEYFSETQRNKGNFPGRFSGRQFSNSRSEMNVSTLELGDSALYLCASSYDPISRGSGANVLTFGAGSRLTVL.